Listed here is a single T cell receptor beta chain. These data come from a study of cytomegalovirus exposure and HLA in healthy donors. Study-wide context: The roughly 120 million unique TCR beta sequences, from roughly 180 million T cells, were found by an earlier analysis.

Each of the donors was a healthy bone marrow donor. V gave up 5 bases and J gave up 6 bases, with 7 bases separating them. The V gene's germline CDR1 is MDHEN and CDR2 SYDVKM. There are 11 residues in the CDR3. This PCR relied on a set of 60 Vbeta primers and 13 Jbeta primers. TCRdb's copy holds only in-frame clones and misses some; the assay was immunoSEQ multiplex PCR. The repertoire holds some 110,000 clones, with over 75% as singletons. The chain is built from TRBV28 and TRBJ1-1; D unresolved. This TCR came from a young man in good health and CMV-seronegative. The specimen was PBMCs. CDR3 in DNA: TGTGCCAGCAGTATACTCGCTGAAGCTTTCTTT. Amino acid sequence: CASSILAEAFF.